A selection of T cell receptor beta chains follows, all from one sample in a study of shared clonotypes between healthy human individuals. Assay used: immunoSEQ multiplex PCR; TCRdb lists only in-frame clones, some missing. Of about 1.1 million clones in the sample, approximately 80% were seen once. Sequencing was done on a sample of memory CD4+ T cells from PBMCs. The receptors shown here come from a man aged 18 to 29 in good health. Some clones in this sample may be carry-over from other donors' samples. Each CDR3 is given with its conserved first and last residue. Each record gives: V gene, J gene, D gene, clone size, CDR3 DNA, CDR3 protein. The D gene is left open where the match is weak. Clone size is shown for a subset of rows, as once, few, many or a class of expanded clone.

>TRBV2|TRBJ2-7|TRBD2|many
TGTGCCAGCAGGGGGCTAGCGGGGCCCCTCTCCTACGAGCAGTACTTC
CASRGLAGPLSYEQYF
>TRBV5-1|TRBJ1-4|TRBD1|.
TGCGCCAGCAGCTTGGGGGCAGGGGGTTATGAAAAACTGTTTTTT
CASSLGAGGYEKLFF
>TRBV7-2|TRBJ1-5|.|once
TGTGCCAGCAGCCCCCGCCAGGGTGGTCAGCCCCAGCATTTT
CASSPRQGGQPQHF
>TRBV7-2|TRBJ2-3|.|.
TGTGCCAGCAGCTTAGAGCGTTTACAGCGCGGCACAGATACGCAGTATTTT
CASSLERLQRGTDTQYF
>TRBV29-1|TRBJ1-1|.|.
TGCAGCGTTGGTCGACAGGCGAGAACTGAAGCTTTCTTT
CSVGRQARTEAFF
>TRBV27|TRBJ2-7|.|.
TGTGCCAGCAGTCCCCTCCCTATGGCGGACCCTCCCTACGAGCAGTACTTC
CASSPLPMADPPYEQYF
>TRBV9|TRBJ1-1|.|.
TGTGCCAGCAGCGTAGGTTTATGGGGGGAGGCTGAAGCTTTCTTT
CASSVGLWGEAEAFF
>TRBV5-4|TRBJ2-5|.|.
TGTGCCAGCAGCTTGGAACAGGGAGCCCAAGAGACCCAGTACTTC
CASSLEQGAQETQYF
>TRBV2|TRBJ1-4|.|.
TGTGCCAGCAGTGGGGGAGGAGGGGAAAAACTGTTTTTT
CASSGGGGEKLFF
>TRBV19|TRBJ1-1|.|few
TGTGCCAGTAGTATCACCCTGAACACTGAAGCTTTCTTT
CASSITLNTEAFF
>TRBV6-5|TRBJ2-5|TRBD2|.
TGTGCCAGCAGGCGGGGGCTAGCGGGAGAGACCCAGTACTTC
CASRRGLAGETQYF
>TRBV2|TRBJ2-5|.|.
TGTGCCAGCGGGGGGAGCTTGGAGACCCAGTACTTC
CASGGSLETQYF
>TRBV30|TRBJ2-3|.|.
TGTGCCTGGAGTCAAGTTTCGAGCACAGATACGCAGTATTTT
CAWSQVSSTDTQYF
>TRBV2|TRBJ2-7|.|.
TGTGCCAGCAGAGGTACCTACGAGCAGTACTTC
CASRGTYEQYF
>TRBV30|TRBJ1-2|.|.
TGTGCCTGGAGGGGTTTGACAGAAGCCGCGGGCTACACCTTC
CAWRGLTEAAGYTF
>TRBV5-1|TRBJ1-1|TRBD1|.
TGCGCCAGCAGCTTATCCGGGACAGCCAACACTGAAGCTTTCTTT
CASSLSGTANTEAFF
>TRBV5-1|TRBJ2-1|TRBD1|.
TGCGCCAGCAGCTTGGGGACAGGGAAAGATTGGAAACCCAATGAGCAGTTCTTC
CASSLGTGKDWKPNEQFF
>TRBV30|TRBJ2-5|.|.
TGTGCCTGGACCAGGACGCTGCAAGAGACCCAGTACTTC
CAWTRTLQETQYF
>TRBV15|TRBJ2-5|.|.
TGTGCCACCAGCAGAGTATCTGAGACCCAGTACTTC
CATSRVSETQYF
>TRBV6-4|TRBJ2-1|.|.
TGTGCCAGCCCTGGGTCGCGGTCCTACAATGAGCAGTTCTTC
CASPGSRSYNEQFF
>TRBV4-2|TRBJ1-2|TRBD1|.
TGTGCCAGCAGCCAAGAGAGACAGGGGTATGGCTACACCTTC
CASSQERQGYGYTF
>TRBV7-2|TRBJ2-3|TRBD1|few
TGTGCCAGCAGCTTAGACGCGACAGGGTGGTACTTGTTT
CASSLDATGWYLF
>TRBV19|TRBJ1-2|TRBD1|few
TGTGCCAGTAGTATAACTTACCTAAACGGACAGGACGAAAACTATGGCTACACCTTC
CASSITYLNGQDENYGYTF
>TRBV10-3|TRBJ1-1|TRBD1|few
TGTGCCATCAAACTCGAGACAGGGATAGCCACTGAAGCTTTCTTT
CAIKLETGIATEAFF
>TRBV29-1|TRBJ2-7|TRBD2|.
TGCAGCGTCGAGGGACTAGCGGGGTCCGGCTACGAGCAGTACTTC
CSVEGLAGSGYEQYF
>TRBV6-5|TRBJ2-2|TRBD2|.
TGTGCCAGCGGTAGACTAGCGGGGAACACCGGGGAGCTGTTTTTT
CASGRLAGNTGELFF
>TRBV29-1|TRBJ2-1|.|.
TGCAGCGTCGCAAGGACCGTGTACGAGCAGTTCTTC
CSVARTVYEQFF
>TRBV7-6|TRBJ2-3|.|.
TGTGCCAGCAGCTTTACTAGCTTGACAGATACGCAGTATTTT
CASSFTSLTDTQYF
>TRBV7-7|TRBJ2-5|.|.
TGTGCCAGCAGCTTGGACAGGAGGGCCGGGACCCAGTACTTC
CASSLDRRAGTQYF
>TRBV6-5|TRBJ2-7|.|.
TGTGCCAGCAGCTCCGGACAGCATCCGGGGTACGAGCAGTACTTC
CASSSGQHPGYEQYF
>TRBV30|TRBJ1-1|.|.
TGTGCCTGGAGTGACGGAGGGGCGATGGCAGCTTTCTTT
CAWSDGGAMAAFF
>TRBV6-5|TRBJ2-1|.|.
TGTGCCAGCAGTCCGTCGCCGAGGGGATACAATGAGCAGTTCTTC
CASSPSPRGYNEQFF
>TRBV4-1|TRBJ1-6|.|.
TGCGCCAGCAGCCAAGTGACGGGGGCGACAAATTCACCCCTCCACTTT
CASSQVTGATNSPLHF
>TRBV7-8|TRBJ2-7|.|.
TGTGCCAGCAGCAGAGACAGTTCCCCCTACGAGCAGTACTTC
CASSRDSSPYEQYF
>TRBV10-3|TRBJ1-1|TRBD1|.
TGTGCCATCAGCGGACAGGGGCCGAATGAAGCTTTCTTT
CAISGQGPNEAFF
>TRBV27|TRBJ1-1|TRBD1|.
TGTGCCACCACGGCCGGCAGGGGGCTTACTGAAGCTTTCTTT
CATTAGRGLTEAFF
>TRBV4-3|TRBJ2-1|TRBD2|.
TGCGCCAGCAGCCAAGACGGCGCTAGCGGGAGTAGGAATGAGCAGTTCTTC
CASSQDGASGSRNEQFF
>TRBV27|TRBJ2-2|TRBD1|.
TGTGCCAGCAGTCAGAGACAGGGGGCCGGGGAGCTGTTTTTT
CASSQRQGAGELFF
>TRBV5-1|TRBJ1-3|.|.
TGCGCCAGCAGCTTGACAGACTCTGGAAACACCATATATTTT
CASSLTDSGNTIYF
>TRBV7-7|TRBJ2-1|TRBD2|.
TGTGCCAGCAGCCCGGGACTAAAGGGCTCCTACAATGAGCAGTTCTTC
CASSPGLKGSYNEQFF
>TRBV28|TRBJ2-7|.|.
TGTGCCAGCAGTTTGGTTCAGGACAACGAGCAGTACTTC
CASSLVQDNEQYF
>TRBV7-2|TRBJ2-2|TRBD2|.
TGTGCCAGCAGCGTGGGACTAGCGGGCGGCGGGGAGCTGTTTTTT
CASSVGLAGGGELFF
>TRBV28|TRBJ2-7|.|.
TGTGCCAGCAGTTCTGGACAGACCTCCTACGAGCAGTACTTC
CASSSGQTSYEQYF
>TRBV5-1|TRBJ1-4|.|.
TGCGCCAGCAGCTTGGTATCGGGGGGCGCAGGTGAAAAACTGTTTTTT
CASSLVSGGAGEKLFF
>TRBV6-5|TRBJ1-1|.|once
TGTGCCAGCAGACGCGGGCTTCTGAACACTGAAGCTTTCTTT
CASRRGLLNTEAFF
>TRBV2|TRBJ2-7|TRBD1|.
TGTGCCAGCACCTCCCTAGCCGGGACAGGGAGTTTC
CASTSLAGTGSF
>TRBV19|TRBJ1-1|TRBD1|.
TGTGCCAGTAGCAAGACTTCAGGGGGTGAAGCTTTCTTT
CASSKTSGGEAFF
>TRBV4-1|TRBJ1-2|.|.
TGCGCCAGCAGCCAAGCTATCAGGGGATATGGCTACACCTTC
CASSQAIRGYGYTF
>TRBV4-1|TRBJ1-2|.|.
TGCGCCAGCAGCCAACTGGCGGACTATGGCTACACCTTC
CASSQLADYGYTF
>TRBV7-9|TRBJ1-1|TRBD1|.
TGTGCCAGCAGCCGACAGGGGGGGAACACTGAAGCTTTCTTT
CASSRQGGNTEAFF